This T cell receptor beta chain was sequenced for a study of cytomegalovirus exposure and HLA in healthy donors. About the research overall: It was reported in a later analysis that the approximately 120 validation repertoires used the same platform as the approximately 620 first-cohort repertoires.

Germline V gives CDR1 MDHEN, CDR2 SYDVKM. V shed 8 bases, J shed 5 bases, and the junction held 13 bases outside the gene matches. The CDR3 runs to 15 residues. The protocol was immunoSEQ multiplex PCR, while the TCRdb copy is restricted to in-frame clones and leaves out a portion. The sample lists around 110,000 clones, about 88% seen once, with about 1.8% in the top ten. Sequences were obtained from PBMCs. The sequence came from a woman under 30 in good health and CMV-seropositive. V usage is TRBV28 and J usage is TRBJ2-7, with 9 bases matching TRBD1. In nucleotides, the CDR3 is TGTGCCAGCCTAACCGGGGGACAGGGTAAAGACGAGCAGTACTTC. It encodes CASLTGGQGKDEQYF.